Listed below are T cell receptor beta chains from one sample, sequenced in a study of T cell changes during pregnancy in multiple sclerosis. The protocol was immunoSEQ multiplex PCR, while the TCRdb copy is restricted to in-frame clones and leaves out a portion. The data contain 35,000 to 45,000 clones, more than 85% of them seen just once; the ten biggest clones take up approximately 12%. The sample consisted of CD8+ T cells from peripheral blood mononuclear cells, taken in the first trimester of pregnancy. These receptor sequences come from a female donor with multiple sclerosis, enrolled in a pregnancy study. The CDR3 runs from the conserved cysteine through the conserved F or W. The D gene is left open where the match is weak. Part of the rows lack a size; the others show once, few, many or a class for expanded clones.

d_call: TRBD2
cdr3_length: 19
j_call: TRBJ2-2
v_call: TRBV9
clone_size: -
cdr3_nt: TGTGCCAGCAGCGTAGTCGGGGGGGGACTAGATTTAAATCCCGGGGAGCTGTTTTTT
cdr3_aa: CASSVVGGGLDLNPGELFF

d_call: TRBD2
cdr3_length: 13
j_call: TRBJ2-1
v_call: TRBV27
clone_size: -
cdr3_nt: TGTGCCAGCAGTTTGGGAGGGAGCAATGAGCAGTTCTTC
cdr3_aa: CASSLGGSNEQFF

d_call: TRBD1
cdr3_length: 14
j_call: TRBJ2-7
v_call: TRBV6-5
clone_size: -
cdr3_nt: TGTGCCAGCAGTTACAGGGACAGGGTCTACGAGCAGTACTTC
cdr3_aa: CASSYRDRVYEQYF

d_call: -
cdr3_length: 12
j_call: TRBJ1-2
v_call: TRBV9
clone_size: once
cdr3_nt: TGTGCCAGCAGCGCCGGGGGTGGCGGCTACACCTTC
cdr3_aa: CASSAGGGGYTF

d_call: -
cdr3_length: 12
j_call: TRBJ1-2
v_call: TRBV7-2
clone_size: -
cdr3_nt: TGTGCCAGCAGCTTAGGATATGGACTGAACACCTTC
cdr3_aa: CASSLGYGLNTF

d_call: TRBD1
cdr3_length: 19
j_call: TRBJ2-7
v_call: TRBV27
clone_size: once
cdr3_nt: TGTGCCAGCAGCACCGGGATAGGCAGGGGGAACGTGTTTAGGTACGAGCAGTACTTC
cdr3_aa: CASSTGIGRGNVFRYEQYF

d_call: TRBD2
cdr3_length: 15
j_call: TRBJ2-7
v_call: TRBV9
clone_size: once
cdr3_nt: TGTGCCAGCAGCGTAGGCGGTAGCGGGAGAGACGAGCAGTACTTC
cdr3_aa: CASSVGGSGRDEQYF

d_call: TRBD1
cdr3_length: 13
j_call: TRBJ1-1
v_call: TRBV2
clone_size: -
cdr3_nt: TGTGCCAACCCGGGACAGGGGACGACTGAAGCTTTCTTT
cdr3_aa: CANPGQGTTEAFF

d_call: TRBD2
cdr3_length: 16
j_call: TRBJ2-3
v_call: TRBV6-5
clone_size: -
cdr3_nt: TGTGCCAGCAGTTCGTACGGGGGGGCCGTGGCAGATACGCAGTATTTT
cdr3_aa: CASSSYGGAVADTQYF

d_call: -
cdr3_length: 14
j_call: TRBJ1-5
v_call: TRBV6-4
clone_size: many
cdr3_nt: TGTGCCAGCAGTGAAACAGGCGACAATCAGCCCCAGCATTTT
cdr3_aa: CASSETGDNQPQHF

d_call: -
cdr3_length: 17
j_call: TRBJ1-1
v_call: TRBV6-1
clone_size: -
cdr3_nt: TGTGCCAGCAGTGAATGGGAGGAGGGGAAAATGAACACTGAAGCTTTCTTT
cdr3_aa: CASSEWEEGKMNTEAFF

d_call: TRBD2
cdr3_length: 15
j_call: TRBJ2-1
v_call: TRBV7-9
clone_size: -
cdr3_nt: TGTGCCAGCAGCTTAGCTAGCGGGGGCCACAATGAGCAGTTCTTC
cdr3_aa: CASSLASGGHNEQFF

d_call: -
cdr3_length: 16
j_call: TRBJ1-2
v_call: TRBV19
clone_size: once
cdr3_nt: TGTGCCAGTAGTATAGTGCGTGAGGGCGGGGGACTCGGCTACACCTTC
cdr3_aa: CASSIVREGGGLGYTF

d_call: -
cdr3_length: 12
j_call: TRBJ2-5
v_call: TRBV14
clone_size: once
cdr3_nt: TGTGCCAGCAGCCAGACCCGGGGGACCCAGTACTTC
cdr3_aa: CASSQTRGTQYF

d_call: TRBD2
cdr3_length: 15
j_call: TRBJ2-1
v_call: TRBV7-6
clone_size: -
cdr3_nt: TGTGCCAGCAGCCCCGAGTCGGGGGGGCCGGGTGAGCAGTTCTTC
cdr3_aa: CASSPESGGPGEQFF

d_call: -
cdr3_length: 15
j_call: TRBJ1-2
v_call: TRBV29-1
clone_size: -
cdr3_nt: TGCAGCGTTGGGGAGGTTCGGTCGGGGGATTATGGCTACACCTTC
cdr3_aa: CSVGEVRSGDYGYTF

d_call: -
cdr3_length: 13
j_call: TRBJ2-7
v_call: TRBV11-2
clone_size: -
cdr3_nt: TGTGCCAGCAGCTTAGCCAGCTCCTACGAGCAGTACTTC
cdr3_aa: CASSLASSYEQYF

d_call: TRBD1
cdr3_length: 14
j_call: TRBJ2-7
v_call: TRBV29-1
clone_size: -
cdr3_nt: TGCAGCGTTGAGGGGGGGACAGGGGTGAACGAGCAGTACTTC
cdr3_aa: CSVEGGTGVNEQYF

d_call: -
cdr3_length: 15
j_call: TRBJ2-3
v_call: TRBV7-6
clone_size: -
cdr3_nt: TGTGCCAGCAGCTTAGCGTTCGGAGGGCCAGATACGCAGTATTTT
cdr3_aa: CASSLAFGGPDTQYF

d_call: TRBD2
cdr3_length: 13
j_call: TRBJ2-1
v_call: TRBV19
clone_size: -
cdr3_nt: TGTGCCAGTACATCCAGAGGCGGGGGTGAGCAGTTCTTC
cdr3_aa: CASTSRGGGEQFF

d_call: -
cdr3_length: 13
j_call: TRBJ2-1
v_call: TRBV18
clone_size: -
cdr3_nt: TGTGCCAGCTCCTCGGAAGGGGGAAATGAGCAGTTCTTC
cdr3_aa: CASSSEGGNEQFF

d_call: TRBD2
cdr3_length: 18
j_call: TRBJ2-1
v_call: TRBV18
clone_size: -
cdr3_nt: TGTGCCAGCTCACCACCGGTGACTAGCTTGATTTTTTTACGCCAGCAGTTCTTC
cdr3_aa: CASSPPVTSLIFLRQQFF

d_call: -
cdr3_length: 13
j_call: TRBJ1-1
v_call: TRBV6-6
clone_size: -
cdr3_nt: TGTGCCAGCAGCCCGACGGGGGTGACTTCGGCTTTCTTT
cdr3_aa: CASSPTGVTSAFF

d_call: TRBD2
cdr3_length: 16
j_call: TRBJ2-2
v_call: TRBV4-2
clone_size: -
cdr3_nt: TGTGCCAGCAGCCAAGGTTCTAGCGGGGTAGCCGGGGAGCTGTTTTTT
cdr3_aa: CASSQGSSGVAGELFF

d_call: TRBD1
cdr3_length: 15
j_call: TRBJ1-1
v_call: TRBV5-1
clone_size: once
cdr3_nt: TGCGCCAGCAGCATACGACAGGGGATGAACACTGAAGCTTTCTTT
cdr3_aa: CASSIRQGMNTEAFF

d_call: TRBD2
cdr3_length: 15
j_call: TRBJ2-1
v_call: TRBV6-5
clone_size: -
cdr3_nt: TGTGCCAGCAGCCTAGCGGGGGGGCCCTACAATGAGCAGTTCTTC
cdr3_aa: CASSLAGGPYNEQFF

d_call: TRBD1
cdr3_length: 15
j_call: TRBJ2-7
v_call: TRBV27
clone_size: -
cdr3_nt: TGTGCCAGCAGTTCCGCAGGGGGCTGGTCCTACGAGCAGTACTTC
cdr3_aa: CASSSAGGWSYEQYF

d_call: -
cdr3_length: 13
j_call: TRBJ2-7
v_call: TRBV7-9
clone_size: -
cdr3_nt: TGTGCCAGCAGCCCCGACAGTTCCTACGAGCAGTACTTC
cdr3_aa: CASSPDSSYEQYF

d_call: TRBD1
cdr3_length: 14
j_call: TRBJ1-2
v_call: TRBV30
clone_size: -
cdr3_nt: TGTGCCTGGAGTGCTACCGGGACAGGGGATGGCTACACCTTC
cdr3_aa: CAWSATGTGDGYTF

d_call: TRBD1
cdr3_length: 14
j_call: TRBJ2-7
v_call: TRBV27
clone_size: -
cdr3_nt: TGTGCCAGCAGTTTTGGCACAGGGGGGTACGAGCAGTACTTC
cdr3_aa: CASSFGTGGYEQYF

d_call: -
cdr3_length: 14
j_call: TRBJ2-3
v_call: TRBV7-7
clone_size: -
cdr3_nt: TGTGCTAGCAGCTTCAGGGTCGGCACAGATACGCAGTATTTT
cdr3_aa: CASSFRVGTDTQYF

d_call: TRBD1
cdr3_length: 12
j_call: TRBJ1-2
v_call: TRBV19
clone_size: -
cdr3_nt: TGTGCCACTAGGACAGGTTTACGGGGCTACACCTTC
cdr3_aa: CATRTGLRGYTF